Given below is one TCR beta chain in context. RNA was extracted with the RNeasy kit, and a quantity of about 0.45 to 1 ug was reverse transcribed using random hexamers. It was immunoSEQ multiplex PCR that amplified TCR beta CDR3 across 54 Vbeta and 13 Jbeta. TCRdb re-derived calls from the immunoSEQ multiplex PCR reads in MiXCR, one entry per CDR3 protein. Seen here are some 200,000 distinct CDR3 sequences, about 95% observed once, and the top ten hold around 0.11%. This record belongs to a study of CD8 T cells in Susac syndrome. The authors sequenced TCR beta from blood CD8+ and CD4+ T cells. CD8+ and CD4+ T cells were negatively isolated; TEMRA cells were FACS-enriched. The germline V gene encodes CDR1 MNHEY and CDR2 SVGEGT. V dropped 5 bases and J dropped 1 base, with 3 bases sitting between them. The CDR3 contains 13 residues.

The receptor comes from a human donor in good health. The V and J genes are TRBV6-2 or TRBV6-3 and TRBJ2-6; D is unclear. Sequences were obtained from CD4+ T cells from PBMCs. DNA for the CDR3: TGTGCCAGCAGTGGGTCTGGGGCCAACGTCCTGACTTTC. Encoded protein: CASSGSGANVLTF.